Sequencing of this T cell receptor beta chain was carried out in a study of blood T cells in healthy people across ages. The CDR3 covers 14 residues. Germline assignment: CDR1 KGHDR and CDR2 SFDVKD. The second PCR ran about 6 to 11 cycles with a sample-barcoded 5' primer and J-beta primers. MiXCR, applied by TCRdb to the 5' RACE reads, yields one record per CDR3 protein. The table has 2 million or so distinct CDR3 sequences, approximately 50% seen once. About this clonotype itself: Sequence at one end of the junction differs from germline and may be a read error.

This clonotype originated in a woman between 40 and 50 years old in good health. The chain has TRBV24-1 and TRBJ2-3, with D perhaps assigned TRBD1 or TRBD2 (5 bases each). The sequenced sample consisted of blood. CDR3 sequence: CASGRGGGTDMQYF. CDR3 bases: TGTGCCTCGGGGCGTGGCGGCGGCACAGATATGCAGTATTTT.